This T cell receptor beta chain was sequenced for a study of persistence of HIV-infected CD4 T cells. Worth noting for this clone: Its antigen is not identified.

Anti-CD3/anti-CD28 beads served as a nonspecific positive control stimulus. Responding CD4+ T cells were sorted by upregulation of both CD40 ligand and CD69. Undetectable plasma HIV-1 RNA below 50 copies/mL lasted at least 4 years. Donors had CD4+ T cell counts above 400 cells/uL and were CMV-seropositive. Before stimulation, PBMCs underwent CD8+ T cell depletion. The length of the CDR3 is 13 residues. V was cut by 4 bases and J by 7 bases, with 11 bases left in between. Germline V gene sequence: CDR1 MNHNY, CDR2 SVGAGI (reference sequence). The immunoSEQ assay was version 4, run in survey mode. Assay: immunoSEQ multiplex PCR; the TCRdb copy retains only in-frame clones and omits some. This table has roughly 45,000 clones, 80% to 90% appearing once. Notes on the study in general: CMV- and Gag-responding cells had lower TCRbeta richness than CD3/CD28-responding cells.

The starting material was CD4+ T cells sorted from PBMCs after roughly 20-hour stimulation, obtained from a patient who received antiretroviral therapy. The rearrangement links TRBV6-6 to TRBJ1-5, with TRBD1 as a possible D gene (6 bases). The TCR was taken from an adult man with HIV who was CMV-seropositive. CDR3 nucleotide sequence: TGTGCCAGCAGTTTAACAGGGAAGCAGCCCCAGCATTTT. Amino acid sequence: CASSLTGKQPQHF.